This is a list of T cell receptor beta chains from one sample in a study of blood T cell repertoires in COVID-19. This table comes from immunoSEQ multiplex PCR, and its TCRdb copy is limited to in-frame clones, with some not included. The sample carries around 100,000 clones, roughly 87% recorded once. Specimen: peripheral blood. The receptor set was obtained from a human donor in a cohort sampled during active COVID-19. CDR3s include the opening cysteine and the closing phenylalanine or tryptophan. The D gene is left open where the match is weak. Size values are once, few and many counts, or a class for expanded clones, and some rows have none.

>TRBV7-3|TRBJ2-3|NA|NA
TGTGCCAGCAGCTCCGCGAGCACAGATACGCAGTATTTT
CASSSASTDTQYF
>TRBV9|TRBJ2-7|NA|NA
TGTGCCAGCAGCTCACTGGGGAGTTCCTACGAGCAGTACTTC
CASSSLGSSYEQYF
>TRBV10-1|TRBJ2-3|TRBD1|NA
TGCGCCAGCAGTGAAGGACAGGGAAAATATTTT
CASSEGQGKYF
>TRBV9|TRBJ1-2|NA|NA
TGTGCCAGCAGCGTAGATGAGACATATGGCTACACCTTC
CASSVDETYGYTF
>TRBV2|TRBJ1-5|NA|NA
TGTGCCAGCAGACGGGAAAATCAGCCCCAGCATTTT
CASRRENQPQHF
>TRBV5-1|TRBJ2-7|TRBD2|NA
TGCGCCAGCAGCTTGGCGCTAGCGGGAGGTCTTACCCCGGCGCAGTACTTC
CASSLALAGGLTPAQYF
>TRBV6-7|TRBJ2-4|TRBD2|NA
TGTGCCAGCAGTTACTCGATCAGGACTAGCGGAAACATTCAGTACTTC
CASSYSIRTSGNIQYF
>TRBV10-1|TRBJ2-7|NA|once
TGCGCCAGCCGGGAAGGGATACGGGGCGAGCAGTACTTC
CASREGIRGEQYF
>TRBV6-5|TRBJ1-4|TRBD1|NA
TGTGCCAGCAAGGGACAGGGGATCGGTGAAAAACTGTTTTTT
CASKGQGIGEKLFF
>TRBV29-1|TRBJ2-5|TRBD2|NA
TGCAGCGTTGAAAGGCGCTTGGGGACTAGCGGGAGGGCACGAGAGACCCAGTACTTC
CSVERRLGTSGRARETQYF
>TRBV9|TRBJ2-1|TRBD2|NA
TGTGCCAGCAGCGTAGCGCCGACTAGCGGGAGGACCTACAATGAGCAGTTCTTC
CASSVAPTSGRTYNEQFF
>TRBV27|TRBJ2-1|TRBD2|NA
TGTGCCAGCAGCCCAGCGGGAGGATTCAATGAGCAGTTCTTC
CASSPAGGFNEQFF
>TRBV5-6|TRBJ2-1|TRBD2|NA
TGTGCCAGCAGCTTGTCGGCTAGCGGCTACAATGAGCAGTTCTTC
CASSLSASGYNEQFF
>TRBV30|TRBJ2-7|TRBD1|NA
TGTGCCTGGACGGACTACAGGGGGAATGTGCACGAGCAGTACTTC
CAWTDYRGNVHEQYF
>TRBV3-1/TRBV3-2|TRBJ2-1|TRBD1|NA
TGTGCCAGCAGCCAAGGCAAGGGGGCCTATGAGCAGTTCTTC
CASSQGKGAYEQFF
>TRBV28|TRBJ1-1|NA|NA
TGTGCCACCCCTCCGAGGTTTTACACTGAAGCTTTCTTT
CATPPRFYTEAFF
>TRBV9|TRBJ2-3|TRBD1|NA
TGTGCCAGCAGCGAGGAGACGGGACAGGTTGCAGATACGCAGTATTTT
CASSEETGQVADTQYF
>TRBV7-9|TRBJ2-3|TRBD2|NA
TGTGCCAGCAGCTTCGGGACTAGCGGCCCAGATACGCAGTATTTT
CASSFGTSGPDTQYF
>TRBV3-1/TRBV3-2|TRBJ2-7|NA|once
TGTGCCAGCAGCCAAGCAGGGGCTTCGTACGAGCAGTACTTC
CASSQAGASYEQYF
>TRBV2|TRBJ2-7|TRBD2|NA
TGTGCCAGCAGTGAAGGAATAGCGGGGGGGAATCCCTACGAGCAGTACTTC
CASSEGIAGGNPYEQYF
>TRBV28|TRBJ2-3|NA|NA
TGTGCCAGCAGTCCTCGAGAGGGAAGAAGCACAGATACGCAGTATTTT
CASSPREGRSTDTQYF
>TRBV6-6|TRBJ1-2|NA|NA
TGTGCCAGCACTACTAACTATGGCTACACCTTC
CASTTNYGYTF
>TRBV28|TRBJ1-1|TRBD1|NA
TGTGCCAGCAGTCCCACAGGGGGGGACACTGAAGCTTTCTTT
CASSPTGGDTEAFF
>TRBV29-1|TRBJ2-7|TRBD1|NA
TGCAGCGTAGACAGGGGCTTGGACGAGCAGTACTTC
CSVDRGLDEQYF
>TRBV5-4|TRBJ1-1|TRBD1|NA
TGTGCCAGCAGTCCGACAGGGTCTGAAGCTTTCTTT
CASSPTGSEAFF
>TRBV7-2|TRBJ1-4|TRBD1|NA
TGTGCCAGCAGCTTAGATACAGGGGTGACTAATGAAAAACTGTTTTTT
CASSLDTGVTNEKLFF
>TRBV6-5|TRBJ2-3|TRBD2|NA
TGTGCCAGCAGTCGACTAGCGGATAGCACAGATACGCAGTATTTT
CASSRLADSTDTQYF
>TRBV4-2|TRBJ2-1|TRBD2|NA
TGTGCCAGCAGCCAACTGGGACTAGCGGGAGGTGGGAATGAGCAGTTCTTC
CASSQLGLAGGGNEQFF
>TRBV30|TRBJ1-4|TRBD1|once
TGTGCCTGGTCGACAGGGACTAATGAAAAACTGTTTTTT
CAWSTGTNEKLFF
>TRBV3-1/TRBV3-2|TRBJ2-3|TRBD2|NA
TGTGCCAGCAGCCGCGGGACTAGCGGGAGTACTAGCACAGATACGCAGTATTTT
CASSRGTSGSTSTDTQYF
>TRBV29-1|TRBJ2-1|NA|NA
TGCAGCGTTGTGGAGACCCTCGGGTACAATGAGCAGTTCTTC
CSVVETLGYNEQFF
>TRBV4-1|TRBJ1-1|NA|few
TGCGCCAGCAGCCTACACGACACTGAAGCTTTCTTT
CASSLHDTEAFF
>TRBV11-2|TRBJ2-5|NA|NA
TGTGCCAGCAGCTTTAGGAGGGTCCAAGAGACCCAGTACTTC
CASSFRRVQETQYF
>TRBV13|TRBJ1-2|TRBD1|NA
TGTGCCAGCAGCTTAGTAGACAGGGGGCGAAACTATGGCTACACCTTC
CASSLVDRGRNYGYTF
>TRBV6-6|TRBJ1-5|TRBD1|NA
TGTGCCAGCCATGGGGGACAGGGGAGCCAGCCCCAGCATTTT
CASHGGQGSQPQHF
>TRBV28|TRBJ1-5|TRBD1|NA
TGTGCCAGCAGTCGCGACAGGGGAGGGAATCAGCCCCAGCATTTT
CASSRDRGGNQPQHF
>TRBV7-9|TRBJ2-2|TRBD2|NA
TGTGCCAGCAGCTTCTTAGCGGGCGTGAACACCGGGGAGCTGTTTTTT
CASSFLAGVNTGELFF
>TRBV7-2|TRBJ1-2|NA|NA
TGTGCCAGCACCCAACCCGGTAATGGCTACACCTTC
CASTQPGNGYTF
>TRBV20-1|TRBJ2-7|NA|NA
TGCAGTGCTACTAGCTCCTACGAGCAGTACTTC
CSATSSYEQYF
>TRBV28|TRBJ2-7|TRBD2|NA
TGTGCCAGCACCGCGACTAGCGGATTCTCCTACGAGCAGTACTTC
CASTATSGFSYEQYF
>TRBV4-1|TRBJ2-7|TRBD1|few
TGCGCCAGCAGTCCAGGGGGTTCCTACGAGCAGTACTTC
CASSPGGSYEQYF
>TRBV25-1|TRBJ2-5|NA|NA
TGTGCCAGCAGTCAAGGCGGGATCCAAGAGACCCAGTACTTC
CASSQGGIQETQYF
>TRBV5-4|TRBJ2-5|TRBD2|NA
TGTGCCAGCAGCCTAGGGACTAGCGGACTTAAGGAGACCCAGTACTTC
CASSLGTSGLKETQYF
>TRBV19|TRBJ2-5|NA|NA
TGTGCCAGTAGTTCGTCGGGAACCCAAGAGACCCAGTACTTC
CASSSSGTQETQYF
>TRBV5-1|TRBJ1-1|NA|NA
TGCGCCAGCAGCGTAGTCGGACAGAACACTGAAGCTTTCTTT
CASSVVGQNTEAFF
>TRBV7-2|TRBJ1-1|NA|NA
TGTGCCAGCAGCTTAGCGGCAGGGTTGAACACTGAAGCTTTCTTT
CASSLAAGLNTEAFF
>TRBV30|TRBJ1-1|NA|NA
TGTGCCTCCCAGCGGGGGGAAGCTTTCTTT
CASQRGEAFF
>TRBV3-1/TRBV3-2|TRBJ2-7|TRBD1|once
TGTGCCAGCAGCCATCGCACTGTACAGGGGACCGAGCAGTACTTC
CASSHRTVQGTEQYF
>TRBV2|TRBJ1-5|TRBD1|NA
TGTGCCAGCGAGCAGGGGGCTAACCAGCCCCAGCATTTT
CASEQGANQPQHF
>TRBV29-1|TRBJ2-5|TRBD1|NA
TGCAGCGTTGAAGATGAGGGACAGGGGTATCAAGAGACCCAGTACTTC
CSVEDEGQGYQETQYF
>TRBV6-5|TRBJ1-5|TRBD1|NA
TGTGCCAGCAAGGTTGACAGGGACGACAATCAGCCCCAGCATTTT
CASKVDRDDNQPQHF